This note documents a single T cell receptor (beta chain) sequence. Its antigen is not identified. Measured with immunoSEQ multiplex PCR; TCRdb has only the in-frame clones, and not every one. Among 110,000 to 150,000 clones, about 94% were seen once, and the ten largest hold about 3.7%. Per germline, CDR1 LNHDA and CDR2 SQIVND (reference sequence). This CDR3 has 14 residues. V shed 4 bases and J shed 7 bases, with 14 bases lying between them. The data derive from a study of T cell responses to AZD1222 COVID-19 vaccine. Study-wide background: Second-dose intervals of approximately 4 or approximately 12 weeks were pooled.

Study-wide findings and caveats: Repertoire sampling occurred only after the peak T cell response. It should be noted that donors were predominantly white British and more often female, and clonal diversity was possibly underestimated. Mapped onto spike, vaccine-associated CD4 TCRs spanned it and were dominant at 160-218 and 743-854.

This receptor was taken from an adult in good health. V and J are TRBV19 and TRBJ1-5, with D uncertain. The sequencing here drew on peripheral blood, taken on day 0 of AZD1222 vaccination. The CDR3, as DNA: TGTGCCAGTAGTAGCGGTCTAACCGAACAGCCCCAGCATTTT. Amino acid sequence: CASSSGLTEQPQHF.